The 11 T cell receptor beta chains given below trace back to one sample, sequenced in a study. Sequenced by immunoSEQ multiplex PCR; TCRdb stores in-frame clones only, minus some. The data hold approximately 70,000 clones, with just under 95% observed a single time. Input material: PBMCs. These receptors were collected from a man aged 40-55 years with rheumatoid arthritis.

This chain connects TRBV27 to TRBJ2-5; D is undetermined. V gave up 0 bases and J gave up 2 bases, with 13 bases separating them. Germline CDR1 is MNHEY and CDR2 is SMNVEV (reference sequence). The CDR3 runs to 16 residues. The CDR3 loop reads CASSLSPARIQETQYF. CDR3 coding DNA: TGTGCCAGCAGTTTATCCCCCGCAAGAATACAAGAGACCCAGTACTTC.

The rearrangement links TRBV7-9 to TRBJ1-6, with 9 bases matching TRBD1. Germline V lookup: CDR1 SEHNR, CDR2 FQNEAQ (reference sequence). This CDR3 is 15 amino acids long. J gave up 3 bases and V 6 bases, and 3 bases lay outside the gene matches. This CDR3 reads CASRRTGDYNSPLHF. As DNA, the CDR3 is TGTGCCAGCAGGCGGACAGGGGACTATAATTCACCCCTCCACTTT.

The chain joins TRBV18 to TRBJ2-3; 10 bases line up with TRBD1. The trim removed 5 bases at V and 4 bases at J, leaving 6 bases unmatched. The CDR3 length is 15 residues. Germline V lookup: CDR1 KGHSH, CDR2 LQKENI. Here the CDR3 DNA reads TGTGCCAGCTCAGCGGACAGGGGGACCGCAGATACGCAGTATTTT. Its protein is CASSADRGTADTQYF.

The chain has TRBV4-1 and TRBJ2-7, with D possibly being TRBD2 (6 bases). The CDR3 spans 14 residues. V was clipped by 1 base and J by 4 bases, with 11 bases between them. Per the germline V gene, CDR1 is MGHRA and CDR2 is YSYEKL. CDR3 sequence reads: CASSQVEGPYEQYF. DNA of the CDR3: TGCGCCAGCAGCCAAGTGGAGGGGCCTTACGAGCAGTACTTC.

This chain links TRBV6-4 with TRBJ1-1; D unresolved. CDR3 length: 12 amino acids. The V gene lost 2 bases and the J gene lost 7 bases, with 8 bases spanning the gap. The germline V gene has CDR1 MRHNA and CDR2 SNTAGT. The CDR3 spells CASSDQYGEAFF. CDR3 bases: TGTGCCAGCAGTGACCAGTATGGTGAAGCTTTCTTT.

The CDR3 loop is CATSVQETQYF. The CDR3 DNA sequence: TGTGCCACCAGCGTACAAGAGACCCAGTACTTC. This chain uses TRBV15 with TRBJ2-5, with D unresolved. The CDR3 covers 11 residues. Germline V lookup: CDR1 LNHNV, CDR2 YYDKDF (reference sequence). Deletions cut 5 bases from V and 2 bases from J, with 3 bases between.

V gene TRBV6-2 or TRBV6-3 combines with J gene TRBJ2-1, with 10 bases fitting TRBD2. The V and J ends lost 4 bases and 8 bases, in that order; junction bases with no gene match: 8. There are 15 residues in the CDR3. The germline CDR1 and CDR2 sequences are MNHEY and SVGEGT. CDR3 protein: CASSSLAGFEDEQFF. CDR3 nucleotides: TGTGCCAGCAGTTCACTAGCGGGGTTTGAGGATGAGCAGTTCTTC.

CDR3 region: CASSPGLGGREKLFF. DNA for the CDR3: TGTGCCAGCAGCCCCGGACTGGGGGGCCGCGAAAAACTGTTTTTT. The V and J genes are TRBV9 and TRBJ1-4, with D possibly TRBD1 on 6 matching bases. The CDR3 runs to 15 residues. Trimming took off 4 bases at V and 8 bases at J, with 18 bases between the two ends. Germline V gene sequence: CDR1 SGDLS, CDR2 YYNGEE. The entire variable domain, with the rest obtained from reference TRBV9 and TRBJ1-4, is as follows: DSGVTQTPKHLITATGQRVTLRCSPRSGDLSVYWYQQSLDQGLQFLIQYYNGEERAKGNILERFSAQQFPDLHSELNLSSLELGDSALYFCASSPGLGGREKLFFGSGTQLSVL.

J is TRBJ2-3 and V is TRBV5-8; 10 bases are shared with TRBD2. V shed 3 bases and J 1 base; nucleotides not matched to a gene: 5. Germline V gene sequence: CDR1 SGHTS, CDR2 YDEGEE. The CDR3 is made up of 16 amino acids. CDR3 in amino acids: CASSSLAGAGTDTQYF. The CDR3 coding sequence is TGTGCCAGCAGCTCCCTAGCGGGAGCGGGCACAGATACGCAGTATTTT.

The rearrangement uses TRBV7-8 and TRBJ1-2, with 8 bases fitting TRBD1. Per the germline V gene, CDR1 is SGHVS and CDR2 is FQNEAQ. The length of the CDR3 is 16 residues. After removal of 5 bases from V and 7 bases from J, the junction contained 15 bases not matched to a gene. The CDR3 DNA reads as TGTGCCAGCAGCGTAAAGGGACAGGCGATGTCTGGTGGCTACACCTTC. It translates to CASSVKGQAMSGGYTF.

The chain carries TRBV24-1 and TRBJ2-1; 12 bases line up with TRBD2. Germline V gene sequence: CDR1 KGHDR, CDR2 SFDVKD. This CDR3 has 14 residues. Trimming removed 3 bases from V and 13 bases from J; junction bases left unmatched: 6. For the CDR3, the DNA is TGTGCCACCAGTGATCCCGGGACTAGCGGGTCCCAGTTCTTC. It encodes CATSDPGTSGSQFF.